This TCR beta chain was documented in a study of blood T cell repertoires in COVID-19. Study-wide background: The United States, Italy and Spain provided the acute and convalescent COVID-19 samples.

Individuals aged about 18 to 95 years were recruited from about two dozen US areas. Only in-frame clones appear in the TCRdb table, and some are missing; sequencing was by immunoSEQ multiplex PCR. The sample has more than 250,000 clones; about nine tenths are singletons. This CDR3 comprises 16 residues. V was clipped by 3 bases and J by 3 bases; unmatched bases: 7. CDR1 is KGHSH, CDR2 LQKENI, per germline. The sample taken for sequencing was PBMCs or T cells enriched from blood (not recorded which). The V call is TRBV18, the J call TRBJ2-1, with TRBD1 matching over 8 bases. This TCR was recovered from a woman between 18 and 29 years old who had recovered from COVID-19. This CDR3 is CASSPEAGGNYNEQFF. The DNA for the CDR3 is TGTGCCAGCTCACCTGAGGCAGGGGGCAACTACAATGAGCAGTTCTTC.